Listed below are T cell receptor beta chains from one sample, sequenced in a study of blood T cell repertoires in COVID-19. Produced via immunoSEQ multiplex PCR; TCRdb's table is partial and in-frame only. The sample holds 250,000 or so clones, roughly 82% seen once. The sequencing input was peripheral blood. The receptors shown here come from a middle-aged man who had recovered from COVID-19. Both conserved end residues are part of each CDR3.

TRBV7-2	TRBJ2-7	CASSFMPSGRAYEQYF
TRBV3-1/TRBV3-2	TRBJ1-6	CASSPSVGGNSPLHF
TRBV3-1/TRBV3-2	TRBJ2-7	CASSAPGGAYEQYF
TRBV12-3/TRBV12-4	TRBJ1-5	CASSFNSNQPQHF
TRBV30	TRBJ1-1	CAWSPHRGLTEAFF
TRBV18	TRBJ1-2	CASSPRDGGLDGYTF
TRBV7-9	TRBJ1-1	CASSRTGARNTEAFF
TRBV9	TRBJ2-5	CASSTTGGETQYF
TRBV5-4	TRBJ1-2	CASSFNGGTNGYTF
TRBV7-2	TRBJ1-1	CASRQIRSTSEAFF
TRBV7-2	TRBJ2-3	CASSFAGLHTDTQYF
TRBV29-1	TRBJ2-6	CSVEEDSGANVLTF
TRBV7-2	TRBJ2-7	CASSSYRAAYEQYF
TRBV13	TRBJ1-1	CASSLETGKAFF
TRBV7-2	TRBJ2-1	CASSLGLEPPYNEQFF
TRBV5-1	TRBJ1-1	CASSSGQLGTEAFF
TRBV12-3/TRBV12-4	TRBJ1-1	CASSWQTEAFF
TRBV10-3	TRBJ1-1	CAGQGLNTEAFF
TRBV14	TRBJ2-7	CASSQDQRAGTYEQYF
TRBV5-1	TRBJ2-1	CASSWDPGVNEQFF
TRBV7-2	TRBJ2-3	CASGAGVSTDTQYF
TRBV4-2	TRBJ1-2	CASSHTNKQGNGYTF
TRBV29-1	TRBJ2-3	CSVGTDSTDTQYF
TRBV19	TRBJ1-2	CASFSGRYGYTF
TRBV6-5	TRBJ1-3	CATSVASGRDTIYF
TRBV6-5	TRBJ1-6	CASSYSSPSPLHF
TRBV21-1	TRBJ1-5	CASSKGEDREWFDQPQHF
TRBV9	TRBJ1-2	CASSVVPDRPDTANYGYTF
TRBV30	TRBJ2-7	CAGLRQTSYEQYF
TRBV30	TRBJ2-7	CAWSEPGQGNIEQYF
TRBV5-5	TRBJ1-4	CASSLTGTPKLFF
TRBV5-1	TRBJ1-2	CASSATDRVTFGYTF
TRBV10-3	TRBJ2-5	CAISDRGQGFGQETQYF
TRBV9	TRBJ2-3	CASSYGLTSRTDTQYF
TRBV4-3	TRBJ1-2	CASSQDYHGYTF
TRBV4-3	TRBJ2-7	CASSQDYVTAEQYF
TRBV6-2/TRBV6-3	TRBJ1-1	CASSHSPVTFANTEAFF
TRBV10-3	TRBJ1-3	CAIEGAGNTIYF
TRBV7-9	TRBJ1-2	CASSSWDRGHNGYTF
TRBV19	TRBJ2-3	CASSSLAGAGDTDTQYF
TRBV7-9	TRBJ2-1	CASSSLAGEGPHEQFF
TRBV2	TRBJ2-1	CASRGRHGTAYNEQFF
TRBV18	TRBJ2-1	CASSGGGRSNEQFF
TRBV3-1/TRBV3-2	TRBJ1-1	CASSHYLSWRRPGEAFF
TRBV3-1/TRBV3-2	TRBJ1-4	CASSKGQGSEKLFF
TRBV7-6	TRBJ2-7	CASSSGRVGQYF
TRBV19	TRBJ2-5	CASSIGGTSGGPGAQYF